These 20 T cell receptor beta chains were all obtained from the same sample, sequenced in a study of human T cells and chemical hapten exposure. Time point specified: patch test 3, about 24 weeks after DPC sensitization. Treatment denoted: therapeutic diphenylcyclopropenone sensitization with weekly scalp DPC. TCRdb itself ran the RACE reads through MiXCR, one entry per CDR3 protein. The data show about 71,000 distinct CDR3 sequences, around 10% seen once. Sequences were derived from whole blood, sampled in connection with sensitization to the hapten diphenylcyclopropenone (DPC). These receptors were collected from a woman between 50 and 59 years old with alopecia areata. Some clones in this sample may be carry-over from other donors' samples.

The chain couples TRBV29-1 to TRBJ2-3, with D hard to call. CDR3 length equals 14 residues. Germline V CDR1 and CDR2: SQVTM, ANQGSEA. V gave up 5 bases and J gave up 0 bases, with 12 bases separating them. The CDR3 reads CSVTPGTSTDTQYF. The CDR3 coding sequence is TGCAGCGTTACCCCCGGTACTAGCACAGATACGCAGTATTTT.

The V gene is TRBV6-6, the J gene TRBJ2-3, with a tentative D call TRBD2 (6 bases). The CDR3 consists of 17 residues. The V end lost 7 bases, the J end lost 2 bases, and 22 bases lay between the germline ends. CDR1 is MNHNY and CDR2 is SVGAGI in the germline V gene (reference sequence). The CDR3: CASTLRAGTDPTDTQYF. The DNA for the CDR3 is TGTGCCAGCACCCTGAGGGCAGGGACTGACCCCACAGATACGCAGTATTTT.

The sample holds many counts of this clonotype. This sequence joins TRBV9 and TRBJ2-5; D is ambiguous. This CDR3 is built from 13 residues. Trimming pared 0 bases from V and 2 bases from J, leaving 5 bases between. Germline CDR1 reads SGDLS; CDR2 reads YYNGEE. The CDR3 DNA reads TGTGCCAGCAGCGTAGCGACTCAAGAGACCCAGTACTTC. Translated: CASSVATQETQYF.

This clonotype was seen ten or more times. The rearrangement links TRBV5-1 to TRBJ1-1; D is ambiguous. V lost 1 base, J lost 1 base, and 11 bases lay in between. This CDR3 is built from 15 residues. Per the germline V gene, CDR1 is SGHRS and CDR2 is YFSETQ. As DNA, the CDR3 is TGCGCCAGCAGCTTGCACCCCGGAGGGAACACTGAAGCTTTCTTT. This translates into CASSLHPGGNTEAFF. Full variable domain (rest looked up from reference TRBV5-1 and TRBJ1-1): KAGVTQTPRYLIKTRGQQVTLSCSPISGHRSVSWYQQTPGQGLQFLFEYFSETQRNKGNFPGRFSGRQFSNSRSEMNVSTLELGDSALYLCASSLHPGGNTEAFFGQGTRLTVV.

This clonotype was detected ten times or more. The gene calls are TRBV13 and TRBJ2-1, with a tentative D call TRBD2 (6 bases). There are 16 residues in the CDR3. Germline lookup yields CDR1 PRHDT and CDR2 FYEKMQ (reference sequence). V was clipped by 2 bases and J by 5 bases, with 16 bases between them. CDR3 nucleotides: TGTGCCAGCAGCTTATGGGGCGGGGTCGGTGACAATGAGCAGTTCTTC. This translates into CASSLWGGVGDNEQFF.

This clonotype occurred many times. This chain connects TRBV19 to TRBJ1-5; 10 positions match TRBD1. The CDR3 has 14 amino acids. The ends lost 6 bases at V and 4 bases at J; junction bases unmatched: 3. In germline, CDR1 is LNHDA, CDR2 SQIVND (reference sequence). The CDR3 DNA follows: TGTGCCAGTAGCGGACAGGGGGGAAATCAGCCCCAGCATTTT. Translation gives CASSGQGGNQPQHF.

This clonotype was counted many times. The rearrangement uses TRBV29-1 and TRBJ1-1; D unresolved. V was shortened by 7 bases and J by 8 bases, with 14 bases between the two germline ends. The CDR3 is made up of 11 amino acids. Germline loops: CDR1 SQVTM, CDR2 ANQGSEA. The CDR3 here is CSAKAHLEAFF. In DNA form, the CDR3 reads TGCAGCGCCAAAGCGCACCTCGAAGCTTTCTTT.

J is TRBJ1-4 and V is TRBV28; 10 nucleotides line up with TRBD1. With 6 bases clipped from V and 8 bases from J, the junction kept 12 bases outside the gene matches. This CDR3 has 16 amino acids. Germline CDR1 and CDR2: MDHEN and SYDVKM. The CDR3 loop is CASSRDRGDFREKLFF. The CDR3 nucleotides are TGTGCCAGCAGCCGGGACAGGGGAGATTTTCGGGAAAAACTGTTTTTT.

This rearrangement joins TRBV6-2 or TRBV6-3 to TRBJ1-4; a weak D match, TRBD1 (5 bases). CDR3 size: 13 residues. V was shortened by 7 bases and J by 5 bases, with 11 bases between the two germline ends. Germline V gene data show CDR1 as MNHEY and CDR2 as SVGEGT. The CDR3 reads CASNGQGNEKLFF. For the CDR3, the DNA is TGTGCCAGCAATGGGCAGGGAAATGAAAAACTGTTTTTT.

V usage is TRBV7-8 and J usage is TRBJ1-6; D call uncertain. Germline CDR1 SGHVS, CDR2 FQNEAQ. V lost 3 bases to trimming and J lost 10 bases, with 10 bases between them. This CDR3 has 13 amino acids. CDR3 region: CASSFTPDSPLHF. DNA for the CDR3: TGTGCCAGCAGCTTTACCCCCGACTCACCCCTCCACTTT.

This clonotype was recorded at least ten times. J is TRBJ1-6 and V is TRBV12-3 or TRBV12-4; 12 positions agree with TRBD1. J gave up 7 bases and V 2 bases, and 6 bases lay outside the gene matches. CDR3 length: 17 residues. The CDR3: CASSLSGTGGRNSPLHF. The CDR3 coding sequence is TGTGCCAGCAGTTTATCCGGGACAGGGGGCAGGAATTCACCCCTCCACTTT.

In regard to this clonotype: With a much larger clone just one base away, this may be a read error. The V gene is TRBV7-6, the J gene TRBJ1-4, with a tentative D call TRBD1 (5 bases). The CDR3 length is 17 residues. The germline V gene encodes CDR1 SGHVS and CDR2 FNYEAQ. V shed 2 bases and J shed 6 bases, with 19 bases lying between them. The CDR3 DNA reads as TGTGCCAGCAGCTTATCTAGCACGGCGGGAGGGGATGAAAAACTGTTTTTT. Residues: CASSLSSTAGGDEKLFF.

This clonotype was counted many times. The chain employs TRBV20-1 and TRBJ1-1, with no clear D. The CDR3 has 11 amino acids. The germline gives CDR1 DFQATT, CDR2 SNEGSKA (reference sequence). The ends were cut back, 5 bases at V and 1 base at J, with 5 bases in the middle. The CDR3 loop reads CSAGPNTEAFF. For the CDR3, the DNA is TGCAGTGCTGGACCGAACACTGAAGCTTTCTTT.

The sample holds a few counts of this clonotype. The chain recombines TRBV5-1 with TRBJ1-2; 7 bases align to TRBD1. The germline V gene has CDR1 SGHRS and CDR2 YFSETQ. The CDR3 totals 15 residues. After removal of 0 bases from V and 0 bases from J, the junction contained 2 bases not matched to a gene. For the CDR3, the DNA is TGCGCCAGCAGCTTGGCCCAGGGGGCTAACTATGGCTACACCTTC. It specifies CASSLAQGANYGYTF.

In this sample, this clonotype turned up many times. The rearrangement links TRBV11-1 to TRBJ1-1; 10 bases line up with TRBD1. The CDR3 totals 15 residues. In germline, CDR1 is SGHAT, CDR2 FQDESV (reference sequence). The ends lost 5 bases at V and 0 bases at J; junction bases unmatched: 3. The CDR3 is CASSRQGAMNTEAFF. CDR3 in DNA: TGTGCCAGCAGCAGACAGGGGGCAATGAACACTGAAGCTTTCTTT.

This clonotype was counted a few times. CDR3 region: CASTAGAGTTDTQYF. The CDR3 DNA sequence: TGTGCCAGCACGGCGGGGGCAGGGACCACAGATACGCAGTATTTT. V and J are TRBV7-9 and TRBJ2-3; possible D gene TRBD2, 7 bases. The CDR3 runs 15 residues. The ends were cut back, 7 bases at V and 2 bases at J, with 16 bases in the middle. Germline assignment: CDR1 SEHNR and CDR2 FQNEAQ (reference sequence).

V usage is TRBV24-1 and J usage is TRBJ2-3; TRBD2 agrees at 10 bases. V trimming: 4 bases; J trimming: 4 bases; junction bases outside the gene matches: 7. CDR3 length: 16 residues. The germline V gene has CDR1 KGHDR and CDR2 SFDVKD. The CDR3 is CATSERAGGPPDTQYF. The CDR3 region has the DNA TGTGCCACCAGTGAACGAGCGGGAGGGCCCCCAGATACGCAGTATTTT.

This clonotype has just a few counts. This chain connects TRBV28 to TRBJ2-7; no reliable D call. V dropped 4 bases and J dropped 6 bases, with 7 bases sitting between them. CDR3 length: 11 residues. Germline V lookup: CDR1 MDHEN, CDR2 SYDVKM. DNA of the CDR3: TGTGCCAGCAGTTCTCCGGTCGAGCAGTACTTC. Its translation is CASSSPVEQYF.

This clonotype was picked up many times. The V and J genes are TRBV18 and TRBJ2-5, with 7 bases matching TRBD1. Germline CDR1 reads KGHSH; CDR2 reads LQKENI. The CDR3 runs 15 residues. With V trimmed by 3 bases and J by 3 bases, 7 bases remained unmatched. The CDR3, as DNA: TGTGCCAGCTCACCGTCCGAAGGGGGCAAAGAGACCCAGTACTTC. This sequence encodes CASSPSEGGKETQYF.

This clonotype was recorded at least ten times. The rearrangement links TRBV29-1 to TRBJ1-5; D perhaps matches TRBD1 (5 bases). This CDR3 comprises 11 residues. Germline CDR1 and CDR2: SQVTM and ANQGSEA. The V gene lost 4 bases and the J gene lost 11 bases, with 12 bases spanning the gap. CDR3 bases: TGCAGCGTTGTTTGGGGCTCATCCCAGCATTTT. Its protein product is CSVVWGSSQHF.